Sequencing of this T cell receptor beta chain was carried out in a study of control samples from healthy donors and cancer patients. Trimming cost V 0 bases and J 2 bases, with 11 bases left between them. The germline gives CDR1 SQVTM, CDR2 ANQGSEA. The CDR3 is 14 amino acids. Method: immunoSEQ multiplex PCR; TCRdb's copy keeps in-frame clones and lacks some. The top ten hold under 7.5% of the sample, which has approximately 72,000 clones, over 75% seen once. The sequence was collected from a man over 45 in good health. This chain uses TRBV29-1 with TRBJ2-7; a weak D match, TRBD1 (6 bases). Sequences were obtained from blood. The chain's CDR3 is CSVEDRAGAYEQYF. CDR3 nucleotide sequence: TGCAGCGTTGAAGATAGGGCAGGGGCCTACGAGCAGTACTTC.